This T cell receptor beta chain was obtained from a study of technical replicates of blood from a handful of donors. The data were produced by immunoSEQ multiplex PCR, yet TCRdb's version contains in-frame clones alone and is incomplete. This sample carries 62,000 or so clones, around 84% of them seen once, and the ten largest clones take about 5.1%. A few counts support this clone. Germline CDR1 and CDR2: LGHNA and YSLEER. The V segment lost 4 bases and the J segment 2 bases; nucleotides outside the gene matches: 5. CDR3 length: 15 residues. The gene calls are TRBV4-3 and TRBJ2-7; 10 bases are shared with TRBD2. Sequenced: PBMCs. The sequence derives from a human donor in good health. Some clones in this sample may be carry-over from other donors' samples. CDR3 protein: CASSRLAGETYEQYF. The CDR3 DNA reads TGCGCCAGCAGCCGGCTAGCGGGGGAAACCTACGAGCAGTACTTC.